The 13 T cell receptor beta chains given below trace back to one sample, sequenced in a study of CD8+ T cells in alopecia areata. Extracted RNA was reverse transcribed, and the resulting cDNA served as sequencing template. The assay was immunoSEQ multiplex PCR, and TCRdb's table has in-frame clones only and misses some. Of 95,000 to 150,000 clones listed, about 50% are singletons. Sequenced material: NKG2D-low CD8+ T cells sorted from blood. All receptors come from a human donor with alopecia areata.

This clone was seen a single time. The chain couples TRBV9 to TRBJ2-1; TRBD1 or TRBD2 may be the D gene (5 bases each). Germline V gene data show CDR1 as SGDLS and CDR2 as YYNGEE. Trimming pared 0 bases from V and 8 bases from J, leaving 6 bases between. This CDR3 region has 12 residues. CDR3 residues: CASSVVGDEQFF. For the CDR3, the DNA is TGTGCCAGCAGCGTAGTGGGGGATGAGCAGTTCTTC. Looking up the rest from reference TRBV9 and TRBJ2-1 gives the full variable domain: DSGVTQTPKHLITATGQRVTLRCSPRSGDLSVYWYQQSLDQGLQFLIQYYNGEERAKGNILERFSAQQFPDLHSELNLSSLELGDSALYFCASSVVGDEQFFGPGTRLTVL.

Comment on this clone: Other DNA sequences in this sample translate to the same CDR3. CDR3 in DNA: TGTGCCAGCAGCTTAGGGCAGGAGACCCAGTACTTC. It yields the protein CASSLGQETQYF. V gene TRBV7-9 combines with J gene TRBJ2-5; D is unclear. V lost 1 base and J lost 5, with 5 bases in between. This CDR3 spans 12 amino acids. Germline V lookup: CDR1 SEHNR, CDR2 FQNEAQ (reference sequence). The variable domain in full, completed from reference TRBV7-9 and TRBJ2-5, reads DTGVSQNPRHKITKRGQNVTFRCDPISEHNRLYWYRQTLGQGPEFLTYFQNEAQLEKSRLLSDRFSAERPKGSFSTLEIQRTEQGDSAMYLCASSLGQETQYFGPGTRLLVL.

The chain has TRBV29-1 and TRBJ1-1; maybe TRBD1 (6 bases). This CDR3 is built from 13 residues. Germline V gene lookup returns CDR1 SQVTM and CDR2 ANQGSEA. Trimming removed 6 bases at V and 1 base at J, with 12 bases between. The CDR3 bases are TGCAGCGTCCCCGGGACACCGAACACTGAAGCTTTCTTT. Translation: CSVPGTPNTEAFF.

The V gene is TRBV7-3, the J gene TRBJ2-5, with 7 bases identical to TRBD2. V dropped 5 bases and J dropped 2; count of bases not matched to a gene: 8. The CDR3 sequence is 15 residues long. Per the germline V gene, CDR1 is SGHTA and CDR2 is FQGTGA. This CDR3 is CASSPGASGQETQYF. The CDR3 bases are TGTGCCAGCAGCCCTGGAGCTAGCGGACAAGAGACCCAGTACTTC.

In nucleotides, the CDR3 is TGCAGCGTTTTTGTTTTGGACGAGCAGTACTTC. Amino acids: CSVFVLDEQYF. The chain uses TRBV29-1 and TRBJ2-7; D is unclear. This CDR3 contains 11 residues. Between the trimmed V and J ends, which lost 5 bases and 5 bases, there was a span of 10 bases. CDR1 is SQVTM and CDR2 is ANQGSEA in the germline V gene.

The rearrangement joins TRBV29-1 to TRBJ2-7; possible D gene TRBD2, 5 bases. This CDR3 region has 13 residues. Per the germline V gene, CDR1 is SQVTM and CDR2 is ANQGSEA. V shed 3 bases and J shed 2 bases, with 11 bases lying between them. The CDR3 here is CSVESSSTYEQYF. The CDR3 nucleotides are TGCAGCGTTGAGTCTAGCTCTACCTACGAGCAGTACTTC.

The V and J genes are TRBV23-1 and TRBJ2-2; no definite D call. TRBV23-1 is identified as an open reading frame with a role that is uncertain. CDR3 length: 14 residues. Trimming took 2 bases from V and 7 from J, leaving 11 bases between them. CDR3 sequence (DNA): TGCGCCAGCAGTCAACCCCCACTCATCGGGGAGCTGTTTTTT. The encoded protein is CASSQPPLIGELFF.

This sequence joins TRBV29-1 and TRBJ2-7; D unresolved. CDR1 and CDR2 (germline): SQVTM, ANQGSEA. V shed 7 bases and J shed 0 bases, with 13 bases lying between them. The CDR3 covers 13 residues. The CDR3 DNA follows: TGCAGCGCTACACATGGCCTCTCCTACGAGCAGTACTTC. Its protein is CSATHGLSYEQYF.

Concerning this clone: Different DNA sequences within this sample yield the same CDR3. The chain carries TRBV29-1 and TRBJ1-1; possible D gene TRBD1, 5 bases. CDR3 size: 10 residues. Per germline, CDR1 SQVTM and CDR2 ANQGSEA. CDR3 nucleotides: TGCAGGGGGGGAGACAATGAAGCTTTCTTT. As protein: CRGGDNEAFF. Complete variable domain (other parts from reference TRBV29-1 and TRBJ1-1): SAVISQKPSRDICQRGTSLTIQCQVDSQVTMMFWYRQQPGQSLTLIATANQGSEATYESGFVIDKFPISRPNLTFSTLTVSNMSPEDSSIYLCRGGDNEAFFGQGTRLTVV.

The CDR3 nucleotides read TGTGCCAGCAGCTCCGCTTTCTACGAGCAGTACTTC. Its protein is CASSSAFYEQYF. The chain joins TRBV7-9 to TRBJ2-7, with D unclear. The V gene lost 4 bases and the J gene lost 3 bases, with 7 bases spanning the gap. Per germline, CDR1 SEHNR and CDR2 FQNEAQ (reference sequence). The CDR3 consists of 12 residues.

The chain has TRBV25-1 and TRBJ2-1; D is unresolved. Trimming took 3 bases from V and 6 from J, leaving 12 bases between them. Germline V gives CDR1 MGHDK, CDR2 SYGVNS. The CDR3 consists of 14 residues. CDR3 sequence (DNA): TGTGCCAGCAGTGACCTCTCGGCACGCAATGAGCAGTTCTTC. Residues: CASSDLSARNEQFF.

This clone was detected only a few times. The chain links TRBV28 to TRBJ2-1; D might be TRBD2 (5 bases). The germline CDR1 and CDR2 sequences are MDHEN and SYDVKM. This CDR3 region has 14 residues. Trimming took off 6 bases at V and 6 bases at J, with 15 bases between the two ends. CDR3: CASRPQDSPNEQFF. As DNA, the CDR3 is TGTGCCAGCAGACCTCAGGACTCGCCCAATGAGCAGTTCTTC. The full variable domain, completed using reference TRBV28 and TRBJ2-1, is DVKVTQSSRYLVKRTGEKVFLECVQDMDHENMFWYRQDPGLGLRLIYFSYDVKMKEKGDIPEGYSVSREKKERFSLILESASTNQTSMYLCASRPQDSPNEQFFGPGTRLTVL.

This clone was seen only once. The chain combines TRBV4-1 with TRBJ2-1, with D unresolved. The V gene lost 4 bases and the J gene lost 3 bases, with 13 bases spanning the gap. The germline CDR1 and CDR2 sequences are MGHRA and YSYEKL. There are 15 residues in the CDR3. The CDR3 nucleotides read TGCGCCAGCAGCCCAGATACCTCCGGCTACAATGAGCAGTTCTTC. It translates to CASSPDTSGYNEQFF.